This TCR beta chain is from a study of cytomegalovirus exposure and HLA in healthy donors. Turning to this clone: The antigen remains unidentified.

Libraries were prepared by immunoSEQ multiplex PCR; TCRdb keeps only in-frame clonotypes and omits some of them. The repertoire includes 100,000 to 150,000 clones, about 91% of them detected once, and 1% to 1.5% sits in the top ten. CDR3 length equals 18 residues. Germline V gene sequence: CDR1 SGHVS, CDR2 FNYEAQ. Germline trimming cut 1 base from V and 6 bases from J; bases unmatched to any gene: 10. The study's findings and limits: Per published reports, the classifier diagnosed cytomegalovirus status with high specificity and sensitivity.

Sequencing was done on a sample of PBMCs. This clonotype was obtained from a woman aged 18-30 years in good health and CMV-seronegative. The chain links TRBV7-6 to TRBJ2-2, with 11 bases that match TRBD1. In DNA, the CDR3 is TGTGCCAGCAGCTTAGAGCCGGTGGGGGACAGGGGGTCCGGGGAGCTGTTTTTT. Its protein is CASSLEPVGDRGSGELFF.